This is a list of T cell receptor beta chains from one sample in a study of regulatory T cells in long-lasting Graves disease. TCRdb itself ran the multiplex PCR reads through MiXCR, one entry per CDR3 protein. The data hold 450,000 to 600,000 distinct CDR3 sequences, with roughly 13% observed a single time. This same sample was also part of a study on T cells in Graves' hyperthyroidism and ophthalmopathy.

The sequences come from peripheral blood mononuclear cells (PBMCs), collected at new diagnosis, from a patient treated with antithyroid drugs. These receptors all stem from a young man with Graves disease. CDR3s include the opening cysteine and the closing phenylalanine or tryptophan. The order of the fields is CDR3 length, clone size, V gene, D gene, J gene, CDR3 protein, CDR3 DNA. A D gene is named only where the DNA matches it firmly. Rows give clone size only sometimes, using once, few, many, or a class for an expanded clone.

CDR3 length: 14; clone size: NA; V gene: TRBV24-1; D gene: TRBD1; J gene: TRBJ1-2; CDR3 protein: CATSDLNRGYGYTF; CDR3 DNA: TGTGCCACCAGTGATTTGAACAGGGGATATGGCTACACCTTC
CDR3 length: 16; clone size: many; V gene: TRBV27; D gene: NA; J gene: TRBJ2-1; CDR3 protein: CASSLFSDSPYNEQFF; CDR3 DNA: TGTGCCAGCAGTTTATTCAGTGACAGCCCCTACAATGAGCAGTTCTTC
CDR3 length: 13; clone size: many; V gene: TRBV29-1; D gene: NA; J gene: TRBJ2-7; CDR3 protein: CSVYRSHPGEQYF; CDR3 DNA: TGCAGCGTCTACAGGTCCCATCCGGGCGAGCAGTACTTC
CDR3 length: 14; clone size: once; V gene: TRBV5-4; D gene: NA; J gene: TRBJ2-7; CDR3 protein: CASSLTLSSYEQYF; CDR3 DNA: TGTGCCAGCAGCCTGACTCTGAGCTCCTACGAGCAGTACTTC
CDR3 length: 15; clone size: NA; V gene: TRBV9; D gene: NA; J gene: TRBJ2-7; CDR3 protein: CASSEKGTSSYEQYF; CDR3 DNA: TGTGCCAGCAGCGAGAAAGGGACAAGCTCCTACGAGCAGTACTTC
CDR3 length: 14; clone size: NA; V gene: TRBV20-1; D gene: TRBD1; J gene: TRBJ1-5; CDR3 protein: CSASRGQVSQPQHF; CDR3 DNA: TGCAGTGCTAGCCGTGGACAGGTTTCTCAGCCCCAGCATTTT
CDR3 length: 15; clone size: many; V gene: TRBV6-1; D gene: TRBD1; J gene: TRBJ2-6; CDR3 protein: CASSDQGALANVLTF; CDR3 DNA: TGTGCCAGCAGTGACCAGGGGGCTCTGGCCAACGTCCTGACTTTC
CDR3 length: 15; clone size: many; V gene: TRBV5-8; D gene: TRBD1; J gene: TRBJ2-3; CDR3 protein: CASSLWTGVPDTQYF; CDR3 DNA: TGTGCCAGCAGCTTGTGGACAGGGGTCCCAGATACGCAGTATTTT
CDR3 length: 14; clone size: NA; V gene: TRBV5-8; D gene: NA; J gene: TRBJ2-4; CDR3 protein: CASSRLQGADIQYF; CDR3 DNA: TGTGCCAGCAGCCGCCTACAGGGAGCGGACATTCAGTACTTC
CDR3 length: 16; clone size: many; V gene: TRBV27; D gene: NA; J gene: TRBJ1-6; CDR3 protein: CASSLSEGSHNSPLHF; CDR3 DNA: TGTGCCAGCAGTTTATCTGAGGGGTCCCATAATTCACCCCTCCACTTT
CDR3 length: 16; clone size: few; V gene: TRBV30; D gene: NA; J gene: TRBJ2-3; CDR3 protein: CAWATREVFGTDTQYF; CDR3 DNA: TGTGCCTGGGCCACGCGAGAGGTTTTCGGCACAGATACGCAGTATTTT
CDR3 length: 16; clone size: many; V gene: TRBV12-3/TRBV12-4; D gene: NA; J gene: TRBJ1-3; CDR3 protein: CASSLWGFRSGNTIYF; CDR3 DNA: TGTGCCAGCAGTTTATGGGGTTTTCGCTCTGGAAACACCATATATTTT
CDR3 length: 15; clone size: few; V gene: TRBV11-2; D gene: NA; J gene: TRBJ2-1; CDR3 protein: CASSPGLREGETQFF; CDR3 DNA: TGTGCCAGCAGCCCGGGACTTCGCGAGGGAGAGACCCAGTTCTTC
CDR3 length: 13; clone size: NA; V gene: TRBV29-1; D gene: TRBD1; J gene: TRBJ1-5; CDR3 protein: CSVRTGGNQPQHF; CDR3 DNA: TGCAGCGTCCGGACAGGGGGCAATCAGCCCCAGCATTTT
CDR3 length: 13; clone size: many; V gene: TRBV4-2; D gene: NA; J gene: TRBJ1-2; CDR3 protein: CASSQGMGDGYTF; CDR3 DNA: TGTGCCAGCAGCCAAGGGATGGGGGATGGCTACACCTTC
CDR3 length: 15; clone size: NA; V gene: TRBV30; D gene: NA; J gene: TRBJ1-5; CDR3 protein: CAWNPLHKGLQPQHF; CDR3 DNA: TGTGCCTGGAATCCACTCCATAAGGGGCTACAGCCCCAGCATTTT
CDR3 length: 15; clone size: many; V gene: TRBV27; D gene: NA; J gene: TRBJ1-1; CDR3 protein: CASKVGTTVNTEAFF; CDR3 DNA: TGTGCCAGCAAGGTTGGGACTACTGTTAACACTGAAGCTTTCTTT
CDR3 length: 14; clone size: many; V gene: TRBV20-1; D gene: TRBD1; J gene: TRBJ2-2; CDR3 protein: CSAYRGSGTGELFF; CDR3 DNA: TGCAGTGCTTACAGGGGAAGTGGAACCGGGGAGCTGTTTTTT
CDR3 length: 14; clone size: NA; V gene: TRBV20-1; D gene: TRBD1; J gene: TRBJ2-7; CDR3 protein: CSATLGRGIYEQYF; CDR3 DNA: TGCAGTGCTACCCTGGGCAGGGGGATCTACGAGCAGTACTTC
CDR3 length: 16; clone size: many; V gene: TRBV6-5; D gene: TRBD1; J gene: TRBJ2-7; CDR3 protein: CASSYLRGTGLDEQYF; CDR3 DNA: TGTGCCAGCAGTTACCTTCGGGGGACAGGGCTCGACGAGCAGTACTTC
CDR3 length: 13; clone size: many; V gene: TRBV6-4; D gene: NA; J gene: TRBJ1-1; CDR3 protein: CASSAASYTEAFF; CDR3 DNA: TGTGCCAGCAGTGCTGCGTCGTACACTGAAGCTTTCTTT
CDR3 length: 15; clone size: many; V gene: TRBV7-9; D gene: NA; J gene: TRBJ2-5; CDR3 protein: CASSLASGRLETQYF; CDR3 DNA: TGTGCCAGCAGCTTAGCGTCAGGAAGGTTGGAGACCCAGTACTTC
CDR3 length: 14; clone size: many; V gene: TRBV12-3/TRBV12-4; D gene: TRBD1; J gene: TRBJ1-5; CDR3 protein: CASSSAQGGFGKHF; CDR3 DNA: TGTGCCAGCAGTTCCGCTCAGGGGGGATTCGGAAAGCATTTT
CDR3 length: 15; clone size: many; V gene: TRBV27; D gene: NA; J gene: TRBJ1-2; CDR3 protein: CASSLGGRDLYGYTF; CDR3 DNA: TGTGCCAGCAGTTTAGGGGGACGGGATCTATATGGCTACACCTTC
CDR3 length: 15; clone size: many; V gene: TRBV12-3/TRBV12-4; D gene: TRBD2; J gene: TRBJ2-1; CDR3 protein: CASTRGSGSFGEQFF; CDR3 DNA: TGTGCCAGCACACGGGGCAGCGGGAGTTTCGGTGAGCAGTTCTTC
CDR3 length: 17; clone size: few; V gene: TRBV29-1; D gene: NA; J gene: TRBJ1-2; CDR3 protein: CSVEDRDFSGLAGGYTF; CDR3 DNA: TGCAGCGTTGAAGATCGGGACTTTTCGGGCTTGGCTGGTGGCTACACCTTC
CDR3 length: 18; clone size: few; V gene: TRBV5-4; D gene: TRBD1; J gene: TRBJ2-1; CDR3 protein: CASSSGRQGVGSYNEQFF; CDR3 DNA: TGTGCCAGCAGCTCCGGCCGACAGGGAGTAGGCTCCTACAATGAGCAGTTCTTC
CDR3 length: 14; clone size: many; V gene: TRBV29-1; D gene: TRBD2; J gene: TRBJ2-2; CDR3 protein: CSVDGGSNTGELFF; CDR3 DNA: TGCAGCGTTGACGGCGGGAGTAACACCGGGGAGCTGTTTTTT
CDR3 length: 15; clone size: many; V gene: TRBV20-1; D gene: TRBD2; J gene: TRBJ2-1; CDR3 protein: CSASLGLANYNEQFF; CDR3 DNA: TGCAGTGCTAGTCTGGGACTAGCGAATTACAATGAGCAGTTCTTC
CDR3 length: 15; clone size: NA; V gene: TRBV2; D gene: NA; J gene: TRBJ2-6; CDR3 protein: CASGEAGRMYNVLTF; CDR3 DNA: TGTGCCAGCGGTGAAGCAGGGCGGATGTACAACGTCCTGACTTTC
CDR3 length: 14; clone size: few; V gene: TRBV20-1; D gene: NA; J gene: TRBJ2-5; CDR3 protein: CSAALQGISETQYF; CDR3 DNA: TGCAGTGCCGCACTGCAGGGGATCTCAGAGACCCAGTACTTC
CDR3 length: 13; clone size: NA; V gene: TRBV15; D gene: NA; J gene: TRBJ1-1; CDR3 protein: CATSRDKGREAFF; CDR3 DNA: TGTGCCACCAGCAGAGATAAGGGGCGAGAAGCTTTCTTT
CDR3 length: 19; clone size: few; V gene: TRBV3-1; D gene: TRBD1; J gene: TRBJ1-2; CDR3 protein: CASRFSFLARQGPGYGYTF; CDR3 DNA: TGTGCCAGCAGATTCTCGTTTCTCGCTAGACAGGGACCCGGCTATGGCTACACCTTC
CDR3 length: 18; clone size: NA; V gene: TRBV3-1; D gene: TRBD1; J gene: TRBJ2-6; CDR3 protein: CASSQRGTDSSGANVLTF; CDR3 DNA: TGTGCCAGCAGCCAGAGGGGGACAGACTCCTCTGGGGCCAACGTCCTGACTTTC
CDR3 length: 16; clone size: few; V gene: TRBV4-1; D gene: NA; J gene: TRBJ1-5; CDR3 protein: CASSPTSGVSNQPQHF; CDR3 DNA: TGCGCCAGCAGCCCTACCTCGGGGGTTAGCAATCAGCCCCAGCATTTT
CDR3 length: 18; clone size: NA; V gene: TRBV14; D gene: NA; J gene: TRBJ1-2; CDR3 protein: CASSPRTGFDTPIYGYTF; CDR3 DNA: TGTGCCAGCAGCCCCCGCACCGGATTCGACACTCCTATTTATGGCTACACCTTC
CDR3 length: 16; clone size: NA; V gene: TRBV4-1; D gene: NA; J gene: TRBJ1-1; CDR3 protein: CASSQDSDSSNTEAFF; CDR3 DNA: TGCGCCAGCAGCCAAGATAGCGACAGCTCGAACACTGAAGCTTTCTTT
CDR3 length: 15; clone size: many; V gene: TRBV5-1; D gene: TRBD1; J gene: TRBJ2-7; CDR3 protein: CASRAGQGAIHEQYF; CDR3 DNA: TGCGCCAGCAGGGCAGGACAGGGGGCAATCCACGAGCAGTACTTC
CDR3 length: 15; clone size: few; V gene: TRBV6-1; D gene: NA; J gene: TRBJ2-3; CDR3 protein: CASSDSGWGTDTQYF; CDR3 DNA: TGTGCCAGCAGTGACTCGGGATGGGGCACAGATACGCAGTATTTT
CDR3 length: 15; clone size: many; V gene: TRBV29-1; D gene: NA; J gene: TRBJ2-5; CDR3 protein: CSADPRGSVQETQYF; CDR3 DNA: TGCAGCGCGGATCCCCGGGGCTCGGTCCAAGAGACCCAGTACTTC
CDR3 length: 15; clone size: many; V gene: TRBV19; D gene: TRBD1; J gene: TRBJ1-1; CDR3 protein: CASRGTDHMNTEAFF; CDR3 DNA: TGTGCCTCAAGGGGGACAGACCATATGAACACTGAAGCTTTCTTT
CDR3 length: 14; clone size: NA; V gene: TRBV19; D gene: NA; J gene: TRBJ2-5; CDR3 protein: CASSTLEQVETQYF; CDR3 DNA: TGTGCCAGTAGTACCCTTGAACAAGTGGAGACCCAGTACTTC
CDR3 length: 15; clone size: NA; V gene: TRBV25-1; D gene: NA; J gene: TRBJ2-2; CDR3 protein: CASNSMEKNTGELFF; CDR3 DNA: TGTGCCAGCAACTCAATGGAGAAAAACACCGGGGAGCTGTTTTTT
CDR3 length: 15; clone size: many; V gene: TRBV6-9; D gene: NA; J gene: TRBJ2-3; CDR3 protein: CASSYGSGASDTQYF; CDR3 DNA: TGTGCCAGCAGTTACGGCTCGGGAGCCTCAGATACGCAGTATTTT
CDR3 length: 15; clone size: few; V gene: TRBV5-6; D gene: TRBD1; J gene: TRBJ1-1; CDR3 protein: CASSLQGQMNTEAFF; CDR3 DNA: TGTGCCAGCAGCTTACAGGGACAGATGAACACTGAAGCTTTCTTT
CDR3 length: 17; clone size: NA; V gene: TRBV4-1; D gene: TRBD1; J gene: TRBJ1-5; CDR3 protein: CASSHLPATGGNQPQHF; CDR3 DNA: TGCGCCAGCAGCCACCTGCCCGCCACAGGGGGAAATCAGCCCCAGCATTTT
CDR3 length: 14; clone size: few; V gene: TRBV15; D gene: NA; J gene: TRBJ2-1; CDR3 protein: CATSRGYGFNEQFF; CDR3 DNA: TGTGCCACCAGCAGGGGTTACGGGTTCAATGAGCAGTTCTTC
CDR3 length: 10; clone size: NA; V gene: TRBV20-1; D gene: NA; J gene: TRBJ2-7; CDR3 protein: CSAEQSLQYF; CDR3 DNA: TGCAGTGCAGAACAAAGTCTGCAGTACTTC
CDR3 length: 15; clone size: NA; V gene: TRBV20-1; D gene: TRBD1; J gene: TRBJ1-5; CDR3 protein: CSAWTGAAGNQPQHF; CDR3 DNA: TGCAGTGCTTGGACAGGGGCAGCGGGCAATCAGCCCCAGCATTTT
CDR3 length: 15; clone size: many; V gene: TRBV13; D gene: NA; J gene: TRBJ2-1; CDR3 protein: CASSPSATIGFEQFF; CDR3 DNA: TGTGCCAGCAGCCCCTCGGCCACTATAGGTTTTGAGCAGTTCTTC
CDR3 length: 13; clone size: many; V gene: TRBV20-1; D gene: TRBD1; J gene: TRBJ2-5; CDR3 protein: CSARRTGEETQYF; CDR3 DNA: TGCAGTGCTAGGCGGACAGGGGAAGAGACCCAGTACTTC
CDR3 length: 15; clone size: NA; V gene: TRBV11-2; D gene: NA; J gene: TRBJ2-7; CDR3 protein: CASSLEYGSSYEQYF; CDR3 DNA: TGTGCCAGCAGCTTAGAGTACGGGAGCTCCTACGAGCAGTACTTC
CDR3 length: 15; clone size: NA; V gene: TRBV20-1; D gene: TRBD2; J gene: TRBJ2-1; CDR3 protein: CGATSGRSSYNEQFF; CDR3 DNA: TGCGGCGCGACTAGCGGCCGGAGCTCCTACAATGAGCAGTTCTTC
CDR3 length: 15; clone size: many; V gene: TRBV10-3; D gene: TRBD1; J gene: TRBJ2-7; CDR3 protein: CAIASRDRAVLEQYF; CDR3 DNA: TGTGCCATCGCGTCCCGGGACAGGGCGGTCCTCGAGCAGTACTTC
CDR3 length: 15; clone size: many; V gene: TRBV20-1; D gene: NA; J gene: TRBJ2-2; CDR3 protein: CSARSTTGNTGELFF; CDR3 DNA: TGCAGTGCCAGGTCGACGACAGGGAACACCGGGGAGCTGTTTTTT